Listed below are T cell receptor beta chains from one sample, sequenced in a study of blood T cells in healthy people across ages. MiXCR, run by TCRdb on the 5' RACE reads, gives a single entry per CDR3 protein. Among over 600,000 distinct CDR3 sequences listed, over 20% were seen once. The sample was blood. The receptor set was obtained from an older man in good health. Each CDR3 is given with its conserved first and last residue. The D gene is left open where the match is weak. Expanded clones get a size class; other rows say once, few or many, or leave the size out.

D	size	J	V	DNA	CDR3
TRBD1	NA	TRBJ2-3	TRBV14	TGTGCCAGCAGCCGGGACAGGGTGTCGTATGAGGGGCAGTATTTT	CASSRDRVSYEGQYF
NA	few	TRBJ2-2	TRBV19	TGTGCCAGTAGGGACGGACAGACGAACACCGGGGAGCTGTTTTTT	CASRDGQTNTGELFF
NA	few	TRBJ2-7	TRBV12-3/TRBV12-4	TGTGCCAGCAGTTCCGAGACCGGGCGCGAGCAGTACTTC	CASSSETGREQYF
NA	few	TRBJ2-5	TRBV4-1	TGCGCCAGCAGCCGGGCCGGGAACCTACAAGAGACCCAGTACTTC	CASSRAGNLQETQYF
TRBD2	few	TRBJ2-1	TRBV5-1	TGCGCCAGCAGCTTGGCCTCGTGGGAGGGCCGTTGGAATGAGCAGTTCTTC	CASSLASWEGRWNEQFF
NA	NA	TRBJ2-2	TRBV2	TGTGCCAGCAGTTACGAAGGGGGGTACACCGGGGAGCTGTTTTTT	CASSYEGGYTGELFF
TRBD1	few	TRBJ1-1	TRBV20-1	TGCAGTGTCAAAAGGGGGGACAGGGACACTGAAGCTTTCTTT	CSVKRGDRDTEAFF
NA	NA	TRBJ1-6	TRBV5-4	TGTGCCAGCAGCTTGCGGAGCTCGGGGGCCCTCCACTTT	CASSLRSSGALHF
NA	few	TRBJ2-2	TRBV4-2	TGTGCCAGCAGCCAAGACCGTGGTGTGGGCGACACCGGGGAGCTGTTTTTT	CASSQDRGVGDTGELFF
NA	NA	TRBJ2-5	TRBV18	TGTGCCAGCTCACCAGTTAGGGGGTCAGAGACCCAGTACTTC	CASSPVRGSETQYF
TRBD2	NA	TRBJ2-3	TRBV19	TGTGCCAGTAAGAGCGGGACTACAGATACGCAGTATTTT	CASKSGTTDTQYF
NA	NA	TRBJ2-5	TRBV5-1	TGCGCCAGCAGCTTGGCTAGCCTCCAAGAGACCCAGTACTTC	CASSLASLQETQYF
TRBD2	many	TRBJ2-3	TRBV5-5	TGTGCCAGCAGTCACATCAGCGGGAGAGGCACAGATACGCAGTATTTT	CASSHISGRGTDTQYF
TRBD2	many	TRBJ2-7	TRBV29-1	TGCAGCGTTGAAGAAGGGACTAGAAGCTCCTACGAGCAGTACTTC	CSVEEGTRSSYEQYF
NA	many	TRBJ2-7	TRBV12-3/TRBV12-4	TGTGCCAGCAGTCTAGATCTGCCCTACGAGCAGTACTTC	CASSLDLPYEQYF
NA	few	TRBJ2-1	TRBV29-1	TGCAGCGTTGGTCTCCAGGGTAATGAGCAGTTCTTC	CSVGLQGNEQFF
NA	NA	TRBJ1-2	TRBV4-2	TGTGCCAGCAGCCAAGATAAGGGGATCGGCTACACCTTC	CASSQDKGIGYTF
NA	NA	TRBJ2-1	TRBV2	TGTGCCAACTCCTTCGCCGACCGGGGTGGGCAGTTCTTC	CANSFADRGGQFF
NA	many	TRBJ2-5	TRBV9	TGTGCCAGCACAGTCAGCCGGGAGACCCAGTACTTC	CASTVSRETQYF
TRBD1	NA	TRBJ1-2	TRBV5-1	TGCGCCAGCAGCTCCGGAATGACAGGGGACCATGGCTACACCTTC	CASSSGMTGDHGYTF
TRBD2	NA	TRBJ2-3	TRBV20-1	TGCAGTGCTAGAGACGGACGGCTAGCGGGAGGTCTAGCGACAGATACGCAGTATTTT	CSARDGRLAGGLATDTQYF
NA	few	TRBJ2-2	TRBV14	TGTGCCAGCAGCCAAGATGGGCAGGTTCTCACCGGGGAGCTGTTTTTT	CASSQDGQVLTGELFF
NA	few	TRBJ2-7	TRBV28	TGTGCCAGCAGGACACAGCCGGACGAGCAGTACTTC	CASRTQPDEQYF
NA	few	TRBJ2-5	TRBV6-5	TGTGCCAGCAGTTACTTGCAGGGTGGAGGAGAGACCCAGTACTTC	CASSYLQGGGETQYF
TRBD1	NA	TRBJ2-7	TRBV7-2	TGTGCCGGCAGCTTGACAGGGATTCCCTACGGGCAGTACTTC	CAGSLTGIPYGQYF
NA	few	TRBJ2-3	TRBV7-2	TGTGCCAGCAGCTTAGCGAGCGGATCGACTAGCACAGATACGCAGTATTTT	CASSLASGSTSTDTQYF
TRBD2	NA	TRBJ2-1	TRBV20-1	TGCAGTGCTAGAGATCCGAGCGGGAGGTTTGAGCAGTTCTTC	CSARDPSGRFEQFF
TRBD1	NA	TRBJ2-1	TRBV4-1	TGCGCCAGCAGCCTGGGACAGGTGAACTACAATGAGCAGTTCTTC	CASSLGQVNYNEQFF
NA	once	TRBJ2-3	TRBV20-1	TGCAGTGCCGTATCATTGCCGAACACAGATACGCAGTATTTT	CSAVSLPNTDTQYF
NA	few	TRBJ2-1	TRBV20-1	TGCAGTGCCGAAAAAACAGGTTGGTCCTACAATGAGCAGTTCTTC	CSAEKTGWSYNEQFF
NA	few	TRBJ2-5	TRBV6-2/TRBV6-3	TGTGCCAGCAGCCGGGCGAAGCAGGAGACCCAGTACTTC	CASSRAKQETQYF
TRBD2	few	TRBJ2-3	TRBV4-2	TGTGCCAGCAGCCAAGTAACCCTAAGCGGGGAGTGGGTCGGCACAGATACGCAGTATTTT	CASSQVTLSGEWVGTDTQYF
NA	NA	TRBJ2-5	TRBV25-1	TGTGCCAGCAGTGATCGGAGGGGGCCGGAGACCCAGTACTTC	CASSDRRGPETQYF
NA	NA	TRBJ1-3	TRBV5-1	TGCGCCAGCAGCCAAGAGGTTAGCTCTGGAAACACCATATATTTT	CASSQEVSSGNTIYF
NA	few	TRBJ2-4	TRBV24-1	TGTGCCACCAGTGGGTTGGGGTTGCTGGCCAAAAACATTCAGTACTTC	CATSGLGLLAKNIQYF
TRBD2	few	TRBJ2-1	TRBV29-1	TGCAGCGGCGGGAGGGCCGGGAATGAGCAGTTCTTC	CSGGRAGNEQFF
TRBD2	NA	TRBJ2-7	TRBV18	TGTGCCAGCTCAGGGACTAGAGGGTCCTACGAGCAGTACTTC	CASSGTRGSYEQYF
NA	NA	TRBJ2-1	TRBV11-2	TGTGCCAGCAGCCACAGGAGCGGAACCTCCTACAATGAGCAGTTCTTC	CASSHRSGTSYNEQFF
TRBD1	few	TRBJ2-5	TRBV5-1	TGCGCCAGCAACTTAGGAAGGGGGCGCCAAGAGACCCAGTACTTC	CASNLGRGRQETQYF
TRBD2	many	TRBJ2-1	TRBV7-2	TGTGCCAGCAGCCCACAGCGGGGGGAGCAGTTCTTC	CASSPQRGEQFF
TRBD2	NA	TRBJ2-1	TRBV20-1	TGCAGTGCTAGGGGGGCTAGCGGGAGGGGTGGTTATGAGCAGTTCTTC	CSARGASGRGGYEQFF
NA	NA	TRBJ2-1	TRBV29-1	TGCAGCGTGGCCTCGGGGGTCCTATACAATGAGCAGTTCTTC	CSVASGVLYNEQFF
NA	few	TRBJ1-5	TRBV7-8	TGTGCCAGCAGCTTAGCGGGGGCCAATCAGCCCCAGCGTTTT	CASSLAGANQPQRF
TRBD1	few	TRBJ2-7	TRBV19	TGTGCCAGTAGTTTGAGCCCGGGACAGGTGGCCTACGAGCAGTACTTC	CASSLSPGQVAYEQYF
NA	NA	TRBJ2-3	TRBV27	TGTGCCAGCAATCGCGGGATGGGAGATACGCAGTATTTT	CASNRGMGDTQYF
NA	NA	TRBJ2-7	TRBV12-3/TRBV12-4	TGTGCCAGCAGCGCCGGGAGGGGGCAGTTCTACGAGCAGTACTTC	CASSAGRGQFYEQYF
TRBD1	NA	TRBJ1-2	TRBV6-6	TGTGCCAGCAGTTACTCTAACAGGGGGAGCGATGGCTACACCTTC	CASSYSNRGSDGYTF
NA	NA	TRBJ1-4	TRBV20-1	TGCAGTGCTAGAGATTCGAATGGCAGGGAGGCTGAAAAACTGTTTTTT	CSARDSNGREAEKLFF
NA	NA	TRBJ2-5	TRBV7-2	TGTGCCAGCAGCTTAAATCAGGGCCAAGAGACCCAGTACTTC	CASSLNQGQETQYF
TRBD1	many	TRBJ1-4	TRBV6-6	TGTGCCAGCAGTAAGACGGGACAGGCTAATGAAAAACTGTTTTTT	CASSKTGQANEKLFF
TRBD2	NA	TRBJ2-1	TRBV13	TGTGCCAGCAGCTACGCTAGCGGTTTAAGCAATGAGCAGTTCTTC	CASSYASGLSNEQFF
TRBD2	NA	TRBJ2-3	TRBV11-1	TGTGCCAGCAGCTTAGAAGTTAAGTTGGTAGCGGGAGGTCTGATTGCAGATACGCAGTATTTT	CASSLEVKLVAGGLIADTQYF
TRBD1	NA	TRBJ2-5	TRBV20-1	TGCAGTGCCAGGACAGGTACTTACCAAGAGACCCAGTACTTC	CSARTGTYQETQYF
TRBD2	many	TRBJ2-5	TRBV28	TGTGCCAGCAGTTGGACTAGCGGGAGGGCTAGTGACGAGACCCAGTACTTC	CASSWTSGRASDETQYF
TRBD2	NA	TRBJ2-7	TRBV10-3	TGTGCCATCAGCCTAGCGGGAGATTCCTACGAGCAGTACTTC	CAISLAGDSYEQYF
TRBD2	few	TRBJ2-5	TRBV20-1	TGCAGTGCTAGAGATTTAGTGGGAGGGTCGGAGACCCAGTACTTC	CSARDLVGGSETQYF
NA	few	TRBJ2-5	TRBV3-1	TGTGCCAGCAGCCAAGATCTAGAGGCGACCCAGTACTTC	CASSQDLEATQYF
TRBD2	few	TRBJ2-7	TRBV7-3	TGTGCCAGCAGCGTAACTAGCGGGACTTCCTACGAGCAGTACTTC	CASSVTSGTSYEQYF
NA	NA	TRBJ2-6	TRBV12-3/TRBV12-4	TGTGCCAGCAGTGAGACGGGGGGAGAAGGACAGGTTGGGGCCAACGTCCTGACTTTC	CASSETGGEGQVGANVLTF
NA	NA	TRBJ1-5	TRBV15	TGTGCCACCAGAGCAGGAACAGCTAATCAGCCCCAGCATTTT	CATRAGTANQPQHF